This T cell receptor beta chain was sequenced for a study of CD8 T cells in Susac syndrome. Study-level background: Sequenced Susac syndrome patients included about six with clinically active disease and roughly eight in remission. The Susac syndrome patients were therapy-naive, on corticosteroids, or on intravenous immunoglobulin alone at blood draw.

It was negative isolation that provided the CD8+ and CD4+ T cells, whereas TEMRA cells were enriched by FACS. Random hexamers were used to reverse transcribe the RNA input (about 0.5 to 1 ug). Across 54 Vbeta and 13 Jbeta, immunoSEQ multiplex PCR amplified TCR beta CDR3. A single record per CDR3 protein comes from TCRdb applying MiXCR to the immunoSEQ multiplex PCR reads. The data contain about 190,000 distinct CDR3 sequences, approximately 94% of them seen just once; the ten biggest clones take up approximately 0.089%. Between the trimmed V and J ends, which lost 5 bases and 2 bases, there was a span of 9 bases. Per the germline V gene, CDR1 is DFQATT and CDR2 is SNEGSKA (reference sequence). CDR3 length: 12 amino acids.

The material sequenced was CD4+ T cells from PBMCs. The J gene is TRBJ1-1, the V gene TRBV20-1, with no clear D. The sequence came from a human donor with Susac syndrome. DNA of the CDR3: TGCAGTGCTGCTCCTTATAACACTGAAGCTTTCTTT. The encoded protein is CSAAPYNTEAFF.